These 14 T cell receptor beta chains share one sample of origin, sequenced in a study of CD8 T cells in Susac syndrome. With random hexamers, about 0.5 to 1 ug RNA was reverse transcribed. Each CDR3 protein gets one entry after TCRdb re-called the immunoSEQ multiplex PCR reads with MiXCR. The table lists approximately 46,000 distinct CDR3 sequences, almost 95% of them singletons. What was sequenced was CD8+ T cells from PBMCs. Every receptor here comes from a human donor in good health.

This clonotype was observed a few times. The J gene is TRBJ2-7, the V gene TRBV6-2 or TRBV6-3, with a tentative D call TRBD2 (5 bases). Germline loops: CDR1 MNHEY, CDR2 SVGEGT. Trimming removed 3 bases from V and 1 base from J, with 13 bases in between. This CDR3 is 15 amino acids long. The CDR3 protein is CASSYLERSSYEQYF. In DNA form, the CDR3 reads TGTGCCAGCAGTTATCTAGAGCGGAGTTCCTACGAGCAGTACTTC.

The rearrangement links TRBV24-1 to TRBJ2-2; D is perhaps TRBD2 (6 bases). The CDR3 loop spans 12 amino acids. CDR1 and CDR2 from the germline V gene are KGHDR and SFDVKD. Trimming cost V 9 bases and J 3 bases, with 7 bases left between them. The CDR3 DNA sequence: TGTGCCACCGGGACTGACACCGGGGAGCTGTTTTTT. Translated, it gives CATGTDTGELFF.

The rearrangement joins TRBV27 to TRBJ2-7; 13 bases are a match to TRBD2. The CDR3 contains 15 residues. Germline trimming cut 7 bases from V and 5 bases from J; bases unmatched to any gene: 8. CDR1 is MNHEY and CDR2 is SMNVEV in the germline V gene (reference sequence). CDR3 DNA: TGTGCCAGCACCCCGGGACTAGCGGGAACCGACGAGCAGTACTTC. This codes for CASTPGLAGTDEQYF.

The genes are TRBV5-6 and TRBJ2-2, with TRBD2 matching 11 bases. The V segment lost 2 bases and the J segment 5 bases; nucleotides outside the gene matches: 5. Germline V gene sequence: CDR1 SGHDT, CDR2 YYEEEE. This CDR3 is built from 16 residues. Here the CDR3 reads CASSFPSSGRTGELFF. The CDR3 region has the DNA TGTGCCAGCAGCTTCCCTTCTAGCGGGAGGACCGGGGAGCTGTTTTTT.

CDR3 residues: CASSSNPGQGFGNTIYF. In nucleotides, the CDR3 is TGTGCCAGCAGCTCAAACCCGGGACAGGGGTTTGGAAACACCATATATTTT. The chain is built from TRBV7-9 and TRBJ1-3, with 10 bases lining up with TRBD1. The CDR3 length is 17 residues. Losses at the gene ends were 4 bases for V and 3 bases for J; bases not matched to a gene: 9. In germline, CDR1 is SEHNR, CDR2 FQNEAQ (reference sequence).

CDR3 coding DNA: TGCAGCGTTGTGTCACCCGGACAGCGGAACAATGAGCAGTTCTTC. Amino acids: CSVVSPGQRNNEQFF. The genes are TRBV29-1 and TRBJ2-1; D is possibly TRBD1 (6 bases). In germline, CDR1 is SQVTM, CDR2 ANQGSEA. The CDR3 totals 15 residues. The V end lost 4 bases, the J end lost 5 bases, and 18 bases lay between the germline ends.

The count of this clonotype is one. CDR3 sequence: CASSQDRKDRIYGYTF. Here the CDR3 DNA reads TGTGCCAGCAGCCAAGATCGCAAGGACAGGATCTATGGCTACACCTTC. V and J are TRBV14 and TRBJ1-2; 7 nucleotides line up with TRBD1. V was clipped by 0 bases and J by 4 bases; unmatched bases: 8. The germline CDR1 and CDR2 sequences are SGHDN and FVKESK. The CDR3 runs 16 residues. Variable domain in full (rest from reference TRBV14 and TRBJ1-2): EAGVTQFPSHSVIEKGQTVTLRCDPISGHDNLYWYRRVMGKEIKFLLHFVKESKQDESGMPNNRFLAERTGGTYSTLKVQPAELEDSGVYFCASSQDRKDRIYGYTFGSGTRLTVV.

V is TRBV29-1 and J is TRBJ2-3, with D maybe TRBD2 (6 bases). The CDR3 sequence is 14 residues long. The V end was cut by 1 base, the J end by 5 bases, with 13 bases between. Germline V gene lookup returns CDR1 SQVTM and CDR2 ANQGSEA. In DNA, the CDR3 is TGCAGCGTTGAAGGACTCAACGGGAGAGATACGCAGTATTTT. It encodes CSVEGLNGRDTQYF.

This clonotype appeared once. This chain joins TRBV7-8 and TRBJ2-7; 7 positions agree with TRBD2. V dropped 0 bases and J dropped 5; count of bases not matched to a gene: 1. Per germline, CDR1 SGHVS and CDR2 FQNEAQ. The length of the CDR3 is 13 residues. CDR3 residues: CASSLAAGDEQYF. The CDR3 nucleotides read TGTGCCAGCAGCTTAGCTGCGGGAGACGAGCAGTACTTC.

The chain has TRBV5-1 and TRBJ2-1, with 15 bases aligning to TRBD2. Germline assignment: CDR1 SGHRS and CDR2 YFSETQ. V dropped 3 bases and J dropped 8; count of bases not matched to a gene: 9. This CDR3 is built from 17 residues. This CDR3 reads CASSWGLAGGPLDEQFF. In DNA form, the CDR3 reads TGCGCCAGCAGCTGGGGACTAGCGGGAGGACCGTTAGATGAGCAGTTCTTC.

This chain joins TRBV30 and TRBJ1-5; D call uncertain. This CDR3 has 15 amino acids. Trimming cost V 2 bases and J 0 bases, with 11 bases left between them. Germline CDR1 GTSNPN, CDR2 SVGIG (reference sequence). The CDR3 here is CAWSFGELSNQPQHF. For the CDR3, the DNA is TGTGCCTGGAGTTTCGGGGAACTTAGCAATCAGCCCCAGCATTTT. The full variable domain, rest sourced from reference TRBV30 and TRBJ1-5, is SQTIHQWPATLVQPVGSPLSLECTVEGTSNPNLYWYRQAAGRGLQLLFYSVGIGQISSEVPQNLSASRPQDRQFILSSKKLLLSDSGFYLCAWSFGELSNQPQHFGDGTRLSIL.

This chain connects TRBV4-1 to TRBJ2-4; D unclear. This CDR3 contains 15 residues. In germline, CDR1 is MGHRA, CDR2 YSYEKL. Trimming left V 2 bases short and J 0 bases short, with 8 bases between. The CDR3 region is CASSQLVLAKNIQYF. The DNA of the CDR3 is TGCGCCAGCAGCCAACTAGTCCTAGCCAAAAACATTCAGTACTTC.

In its sample, this clonotype was seen a few times. The genes are TRBV7-9 and TRBJ2-2; D is unclear. Germline V gene lookup returns CDR1 SEHNR and CDR2 FQNEAQ (reference sequence). Deletions cut 3 bases from V and 8 bases from J, with 4 bases between. CDR3 length: 11 residues. This CDR3 is CASSFTGELFF. CDR3 nucleotides: TGTGCCAGCAGCTTTACAGGGGAGCTGTTTTTT. Full variable domain (remainder filled in from reference TRBV7-9 and TRBJ2-2): DTGVSQNPRHKITKRGQNVTFRCDPISEHNRLYWYRQTLGQGPEFLTYFQNEAQLEKSRLLSDRFSAERPKGSFSTLEIQRTEQGDSAMYLCASSFTGELFFGEGSRLTVL.

Concerning this clonotype itself: The junction does not match germline at one end; this may be a read error. The chain recombines TRBV19 with TRBJ2-7; 9 bases agree with TRBD2. Germline V CDR1 and CDR2: LNHDA, SQIVND (reference sequence). CDR3 length equals 13 residues. CDR3 DNA sequence: TGTGCCTCGGGACTAGCAAGCTCCTACGAGCGGTACTTC. Residues: CASGLASSYERYF.